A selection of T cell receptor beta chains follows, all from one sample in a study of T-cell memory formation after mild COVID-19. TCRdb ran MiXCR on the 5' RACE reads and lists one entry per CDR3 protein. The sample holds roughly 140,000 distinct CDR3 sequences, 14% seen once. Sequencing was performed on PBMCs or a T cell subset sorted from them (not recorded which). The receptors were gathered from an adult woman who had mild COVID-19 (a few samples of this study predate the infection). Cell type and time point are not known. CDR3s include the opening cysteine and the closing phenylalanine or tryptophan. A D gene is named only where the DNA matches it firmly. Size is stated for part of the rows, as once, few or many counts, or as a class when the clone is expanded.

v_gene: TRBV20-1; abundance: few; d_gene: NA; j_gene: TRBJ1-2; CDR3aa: CSARDLRGYTF; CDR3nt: TGCAGTGCTAGAGATCTGCGGGGCTACACCTTC
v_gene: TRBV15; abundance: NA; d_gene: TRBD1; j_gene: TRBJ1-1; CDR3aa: CATSRAGDREAEAFF; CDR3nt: TGTGCCACCAGCAGAGCGGGGGACAGGGAGGCTGAAGCTTTCTTT
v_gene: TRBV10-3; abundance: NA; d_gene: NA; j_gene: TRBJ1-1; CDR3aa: CAISESTGNTEAFF; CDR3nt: TGTGCCATCAGTGAGTCGACGGGGAACACTGAAGCTTTCTTT
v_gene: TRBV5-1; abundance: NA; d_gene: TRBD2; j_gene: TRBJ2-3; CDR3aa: CASSLEAGGPIDTQYF; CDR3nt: TGCGCCAGCAGCTTGGAAGCGGGAGGGCCCATAGATACGCAGTATTTT
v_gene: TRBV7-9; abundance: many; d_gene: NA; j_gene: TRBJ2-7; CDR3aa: CASSPTDRWPYEQYF; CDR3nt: TGTGCCAGCAGCCCCACGGACAGATGGCCCTACGAGCAGTACTTC
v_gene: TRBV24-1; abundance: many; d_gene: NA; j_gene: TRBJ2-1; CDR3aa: CATSDTAYNEQFF; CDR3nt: TGTGCCACCAGTGATACTGCCTACAATGAGCAGTTCTTC
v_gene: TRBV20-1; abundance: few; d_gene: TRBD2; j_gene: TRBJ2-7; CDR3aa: CSARGGTSGDSYEQYF; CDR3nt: TGCAGTGCTAGAGGCGGGACTAGCGGGGACTCCTACGAGCAGTACTTC
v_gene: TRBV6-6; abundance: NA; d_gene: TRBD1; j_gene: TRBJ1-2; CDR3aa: CASSNRDREYNYGYTF; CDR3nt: TGTGCCAGCAGTAACCGGGACAGGGAGTATAACTATGGCTACACCTTC
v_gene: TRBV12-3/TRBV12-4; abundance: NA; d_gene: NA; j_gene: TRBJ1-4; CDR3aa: CASSFREILNEKLFF; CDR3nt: TGTGCCAGCAGTTTTAGGGAAATCCTTAATGAAAAACTGTTTTTT
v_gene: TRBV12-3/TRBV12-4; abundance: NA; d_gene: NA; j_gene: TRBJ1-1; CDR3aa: CASSFGLFGTEAFF; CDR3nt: TGTGCCAGCAGTTTTGGGCTCTTTGGCACTGAAGCTTTCTTT
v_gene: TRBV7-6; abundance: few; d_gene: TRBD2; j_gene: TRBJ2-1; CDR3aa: CASSVDRNSGRANGEQFF; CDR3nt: TGTGCCAGCAGCGTTGATCGAAATAGCGGGAGGGCCAACGGTGAGCAGTTCTTC
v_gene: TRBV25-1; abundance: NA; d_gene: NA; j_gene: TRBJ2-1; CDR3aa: CASPSDSEGVGNEQFF; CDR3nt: TGTGCCAGCCCATCAGACAGTGAGGGTGTCGGGAATGAGCAGTTCTTC
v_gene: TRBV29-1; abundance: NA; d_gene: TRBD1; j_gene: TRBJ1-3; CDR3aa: CSVPDRESGNTIYF; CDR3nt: TGCAGCGTTCCGGACAGGGAAAGTGGAAACACCATATATTTT
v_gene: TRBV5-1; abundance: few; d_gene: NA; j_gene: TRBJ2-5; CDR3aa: CASSRRGEEAYF; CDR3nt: TGCGCCAGCAGCCGGAGGGGGGAGGAGGCCTACTTC